The 27 T cell receptor beta chains listed next were all sequenced from one sample in a study of tumor-infiltrating lymphocytes in glioblastoma multiforme. Three nested ARM-PCR rounds with V-beta and C-beta primers built TCRB libraries. TCRdb reanalysed the multiplex PCR reads using MiXCR and keeps one entry per CDR3 protein. The sample gives almost 20,000 distinct CDR3 sequences, 55% to 70% of which show up once; 15% to 20% is in the top ten. The sample comprised peripheral blood. The source is a male donor with glioblastoma.

On this clonotype: Germline and junction disagree at one end, which may indicate a read error. The chain carries TRBV11-2 and TRBJ2-1; tentative D call: TRBD2 (6 bases). The germline CDR1 and CDR2 sequences are SGHAT and FQNNGV. The CDR3 is made up of 15 amino acids. CDR3 DNA: TGTGCCGGCGGCCCCTTGTCGGGAGTTCACAATGTGCAGTTCTTC. It codes for CAGGPLSGVHNVQFF.

The J gene is TRBJ2-3, the V gene TRBV4-1, with TRBD2 matching 11 bases. J gave up 6 bases and V 1 base, and 3 bases lay outside the gene matches. This CDR3 is 15 amino acids long. Per germline, CDR1 MGHRA and CDR2 YSYEKL. This CDR3 reads CASSQVAGGQDTQYF. The CDR3 nucleotides read TGCGCCAGCAGCCAAGTAGCGGGAGGGCAGGATACGCAGTATTTT.

Regarding this clonotype: Since a much larger clone is just one base distant, this may be a read error. The V and J genes are TRBV5-1 and TRBJ2-7, with TRBD2 as a possible D gene (5 bases). Germline values: CDR1 SGHRS, CDR2 YFSETQ. The CDR3 sequence is 13 residues long. V lost 9 bases and J lost 5, with 18 bases in between. CDR3 DNA sequence: TGCGCCAACGGAGCGGATGGGAGTAACGAGCAGTACTTC. This gives the protein CANGADGSNEQYF.

This clonotype was detected many times. The genes are TRBV29-1 and TRBJ2-1, with 9 bases lining up with TRBD2. V dropped 5 bases and J dropped 6; count of bases not matched to a gene: 5. Germline CDR1 and CDR2: SQVTM and ANQGSEA. CDR3 length: 13 residues. CDR3 nucleotides: TGCAGCGTTACCGGACTAGCGTCCAATGAGCAGTTCTTC. Its translation: CSVTGLASNEQFF.

V usage is TRBV20-1 and J usage is TRBJ2-3; D assignment may be TRBD1 or TRBD2 (5 bases each). The CDR3 loop spans 15 amino acids. Germline V CDR1 and CDR2: DFQATT, SNEGSKA (reference sequence). V was pared by 4 bases and J by 5 bases, with 19 bases between. CDR3 sequence (DNA): TGCAGTGCTAACCACGGGACGGACTCGAAAGATACGCAGTATTTT. Its translation is CSANHGTDSKDTQYF.

The chain combines TRBV11-2 with TRBJ1-1; the match to TRBD1 covers 8 bases. The V gene's germline CDR1 is SGHAT and CDR2 FQNNGV. The CDR3 consists of 15 residues. V shed 1 base and J 1 base; nucleotides not matched to a gene: 2. The chain's CDR3 is CASSLGQGRNTEAFF. The CDR3 coding sequence is TGTGCCAGCAGCTTAGGACAGGGGAGGAACACTGAAGCTTTCTTT.

The V call is TRBV18, the J call TRBJ1-1; no definite D call. Between the trimmed V and J ends, which lost 3 bases and 5 bases, there was a span of 13 bases. This CDR3 is built from 14 residues. Germline values: CDR1 KGHSH, CDR2 LQKENI. The CDR3 spells CASSPDPWWTEAFF. Here the CDR3 DNA reads TGTGCCAGCTCACCGGATCCGTGGTGGACTGAAGCTTTCTTT.

A note on this clonotype: It is likely a read error, because the conserved phenylalanine at the end of the CDR3 is missing. The rearrangement uses TRBV29-1 and TRBJ2-2; tentatively, D is TRBD1 (5 bases). Germline CDR1 is SQVTM and CDR2 is ANQGSEA. CDR3 size: 12 residues. As DNA, the CDR3 is TGCAGTGGGGCGGTACACACCGGGGAGCTGTTTTAT. Its translation: CSGAVHTGELFY.

This clonotype was detected many times. V and J are TRBV28 and TRBJ1-2; D unclear. This CDR3 has 12 amino acids. Trimming took 4 bases from V and 8 from J, leaving 11 bases between them. Germline V gene sequence: CDR1 MDHEN, CDR2 SYDVKM. For the CDR3, the DNA is TGTGCCAGCAGTTCTCTAGGGCGAGGCTACACCTTC. It encodes CASSSLGRGYTF.

This chain joins TRBV5-1 and TRBJ1-1, with 7 bases matching TRBD1. With V trimmed by 4 bases and J by 1 base, 10 bases remained unmatched. Germline loops: CDR1 SGHRS, CDR2 YFSETQ. This CDR3 comprises 16 residues. Here the CDR3 reads CASSRPRTGPNTEAFF. CDR3 coding DNA: TGCGCCAGCAGCCGTCCCAGGACAGGCCCGAACACTGAAGCTTTCTTT.

The V call is TRBV20-1, the J call TRBJ1-1; D unclear. The CDR3 contains 12 residues. Trimming left V 4 bases short and J 1 base short, with 7 bases between. In germline, CDR1 is DFQATT, CDR2 SNEGSKA (reference sequence). In nucleotides, the CDR3 is TGCAGTGCTACAAAGACGAACACTGAAGCTTTCTTT. Amino acids: CSATKTNTEAFF.

With regard to this clonotype: The CDR3 ends on some other residue instead of the conserved phenylalanine or tryptophan, so this is likely a read error. The V gene is TRBV11-2, the J gene TRBJ2-6, with no clear D. Germline CDR1 reads SGHAT; CDR2 reads FQNNGV. The CDR3 is made up of 16 amino acids. Trimming cost V 1 base and J 2 bases, with 9 bases left between them. CDR3 amino acids: CASSLGDVPGANVLTS. Here the CDR3 DNA reads TGTGCCAGCAGCTTAGGAGACGTCCCTGGGGCCAACGTCCTGACTTCC.

Points on this clonotype: The junction and the germline gene differ at one end; a read error may be behind it. The chain uses TRBV19 and TRBJ2-1; D not certain. CDR1 and CDR2 from the germline V gene are LNHDA and SQIVND (reference sequence). The CDR3 length is 13 residues. This chain's CDR3 is CASSSGIYKEQFF. For the CDR3, the DNA is TGTGCCAGTAGTAGTGGGATCTACAAAGAGCAGTTCTTC.

The gene calls are TRBV10-3 and TRBJ1-2, with 10 bases matching TRBD1. The V gene end was trimmed by 3 bases and the J gene end by 14 bases; junction bases not matched to a gene: 15. Germline CDR1 and CDR2: ENHRY and SYGVKD. The CDR3 loop spans 15 amino acids. CDR3 in DNA: TGTGCCATCAGTGATCCCGGGACAGGGGCGGTGGTCTCAACCTTC. Residues: CAISDPGTGAVVSTF.

As for this clonotype: A much larger clonotype is one base distant, so this may be a read error. The CDR3 carries no conserved terminal phenylalanine or tryptophan, so it likely arises from a read error. The DNA is omitted, as the CDR3 cannot be located on it reliably, and the CDR3 follows TCRdb's listing. The chain couples TRBV11-2 to TRBJ2-7; TRBD1, the D gene given by the table, was not confirmed from the DNA. CDR1 SGHAT and CDR2 FQNNGV come from the germline V gene. The CDR3 sequence runs 9 residues, both termini included. The CDR3 reads CASIKEGQI.

Note on this clonotype: A much bigger clone sits one base away, suggesting this may be a read error. The chain couples TRBV28 to TRBJ1-5; D gene uncertain. V was clipped by 5 bases and J by 10 bases, with 12 bases between them. The CDR3 loop spans 12 amino acids. Germline CDR1 is MDHEN and CDR2 is SYDVKM. DNA of the CDR3: TGTGCCAGCAGTGCCTGGGGTCATCCCCAGCATTTT. Its translation is CASSAWGHPQHF.

CDR3 sequence: CASSLLLAGTPTDTQYF. The CDR3 region has the DNA TGTGCCAGCAGCTTACTACTAGCGGGAACCCCCACAGATACGCAGTATTTT. The chain carries TRBV5-5 and TRBJ2-3; 10 nucleotides match TRBD2. From germline, CDR1 is SGHKS and CDR2 YYEKEE (reference sequence). The CDR3 is made up of 17 amino acids. Unmatched junction bases numbered 8, after V lost 2 bases and J lost 2 bases. Supplemented by reference TRBV5-5 and TRBJ2-3, the full variable domain reads DAGVTQSPTHLIKTRGQQVTLRCSPISGHKSVSWYQQVLGQGPQFIFQYYEKEERGRGNFPDRFSARQFPNYSSELNVNALLLGDSALYLCASSLLLAGTPTDTQYFGPGTRLTVL.

The J gene is TRBJ1-1, the V gene TRBV11-3; D unclear. Germline values: CDR1 SGHNT, CDR2 YENEEA. The CDR3 contains 13 residues. Between the trimmed V and J ends, which lost 3 bases and 0 bases, there was a span of 5 bases. The CDR3, as DNA: TGTGCCAGCAGCTTCGGATTGAACACTGAAGCTTTCTTT. It is translated as CASSFGLNTEAFF.

In its sample, this clonotype was seen a few times. The chain has TRBV20-1 and TRBJ2-1; D call uncertain. The CDR3 extends over 14 amino acids. The V gene lost 0 bases and the J gene lost 3 bases, with 9 bases spanning the gap. Germline V CDR1 and CDR2: DFQATT, SNEGSKA (reference sequence). CDR3 coding DNA: TGCAGTGCTAGAGATAAGAAAAACTACAATGAGCAGTTCTTC. Translation: CSARDKKNYNEQFF.

The rearrangement uses TRBV20-1 and TRBJ2-2, with D maybe TRBD2 (5 bases). Germline V gives CDR1 DFQATT, CDR2 SNEGSKA (reference sequence). Trimming removed 4 bases from V and 7 bases from J, with 10 bases in between. This CDR3 comprises 12 residues. CDR3 sequence: CSATRSGGELFF. In DNA form, the CDR3 reads TGCAGTGCTACCAGGAGCGGCGGGGAGCTGTTTTTT.

Concerning this clonotype: Being one base from a much bigger clone, this may be a read error. The V call is TRBV5-1, the J call TRBJ2-7; 12 bases are shared with TRBD2. Germline V gene lookup returns CDR1 SGHRS and CDR2 YFSETQ. The J segment lost 8 bases and the V segment lost 3 bases, leaving 12 bases of the junction unmatched. The CDR3 runs 16 residues. The DNA of the CDR3 is TGCGCCAGCAGCTGGACTAGCGGGGCTGGGGGGTACAAGCAGTACTTC. It yields the protein CASSWTSGAGGYKQYF.

The DNA of the CDR3 is TGCAGTGCTAGAGCCTCCGGGTCCCTTAATCAGCCCCAGCATTTT. Amino acids: CSARASGSLNQPQHF. The chain carries TRBV20-1 and TRBJ1-5, with D uncertain. Germline lookup yields CDR1 DFQATT and CDR2 SNEGSKA (reference sequence). V lost 1 base and J lost 4, with 14 bases in between. The CDR3 loop spans 15 amino acids.

The gene calls are TRBV11-2 and TRBJ2-7; D is unclear. Trimming took 9 bases from V and 7 from J, leaving 16 bases between them. Germline-derived CDR1 and CDR2 are SGHAT and FQNNGV. This CDR3 contains 12 residues. DNA for the CDR3: TGTGCCAGTGGCAGACTCAATTATGAGCAGTACTTC. Translation gives CASGRLNYEQYF.

The chain links TRBV11-2 to TRBJ1-4; TRBD1 is a possible D gene (6 bases). The length of the CDR3 is 15 residues. The V gene lost 5 bases and the J gene lost 4 bases, with 14 bases spanning the gap. Germline values: CDR1 SGHAT, CDR2 FQNNGV. The CDR3 sequence is CASSLLQGHNEKLFF. CDR3 nucleotides: TGTGCCAGCAGCCTCCTACAGGGCCATAATGAAAAACTGTTTTTT.

This clonotype was seen at least ten times. The chain is built from TRBV29-1 and TRBJ2-5; D might be TRBD2 (5 bases). Per the germline V gene, CDR1 is SQVTM and CDR2 is ANQGSEA. The CDR3 is 12 amino acids. The V end lost 3 bases, the J end lost 5 bases, and 10 bases lay between the germline ends. The CDR3 nucleotides read TGCAGCGTTGACGAGGGTTCGGAGACCCAGTACTTC. Translated: CSVDEGSETQYF.

The chain couples TRBV4-1 to TRBJ1-2; D possibly corresponds to TRBD1 (6 bases). Per the germline V gene, CDR1 is MGHRA and CDR2 is YSYEKL. Trimming removed 0 bases from V and 7 bases from J, with 15 bases in between. The CDR3 length is 15 residues. CDR3 protein: CASSQDPGDYGGYTF. DNA of the CDR3: TGCGCCAGCAGCCAAGATCCAGGGGACTATGGTGGCTACACCTTC.

Comments on this clonotype: A single base separates this from a much larger clone, so it may be a read error. V usage is TRBV5-1 and J usage is TRBJ2-1; D may be TRBD2 (5 bases). The CDR3 has 14 residues. The germline V gene has CDR1 SGHRS and CDR2 YFSETQ. V was shortened by 2 bases and J by 9 bases, with 15 bases between the two germline ends. CDR3 protein: CASSFLTNSREQFF. As DNA, the CDR3 is TGCGCCAGCAGCTTCTTGACTAATTCTCGTGAGCAGTTCTTC.